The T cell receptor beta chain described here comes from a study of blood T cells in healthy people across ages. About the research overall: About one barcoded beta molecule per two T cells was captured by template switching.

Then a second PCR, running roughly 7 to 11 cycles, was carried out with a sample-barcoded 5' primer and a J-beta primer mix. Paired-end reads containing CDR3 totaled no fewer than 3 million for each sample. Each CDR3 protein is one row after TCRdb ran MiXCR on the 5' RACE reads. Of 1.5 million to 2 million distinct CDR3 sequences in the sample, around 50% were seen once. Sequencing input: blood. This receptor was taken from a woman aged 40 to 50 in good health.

This CDR3 is CAISEAAGRQYF. For the CDR3, the DNA is TGTGCCATCAGTGAGGCAGCGGGTCGACAGTACTTC. This chain links TRBV10-3 with TRBJ2-7, with TRBD2 as a possible D gene (6 bases). The V gene lost 2 bases and the J gene lost 10 bases, with 12 bases spanning the gap. The CDR3 loop spans 12 amino acids. From germline, CDR1 is ENHRY and CDR2 SYGVKD.